The source of this TCR beta chain is a study of OX40 agonist ivuxolimab in advanced cancers. Study overall: The mean age was roughly 60 years, ranging from about 23 to 79, with over 70% of participants male.

Germline V gives CDR1 MDHEN, CDR2 SYDVKM. CDR3 length equals 14 residues. V dropped 3 bases and J dropped 1; count of bases not matched to a gene: 2. Study-level results: On average, CD8+ T cells had more expanded clones than CD4+.

For this clone: Its antigen remains unknown.

The repertoire was sequenced with immunoSEQ multiplex PCR; TCRdb's copy has only in-frame clones and lacks some. The sample gives under 75,000 clones, 80% to 95% of which show up once; 20% to 30% is in the top ten. Sample: CD4+ or CD8+ T cells sorted from blood, taken in a trial of the OX40 agonist ivuxolimab. V and J are TRBV28 and TRBJ1-1; 7 positions agree with TRBD1. This TCR derives from an adult with an advanced solid tumor such as melanoma, head and neck, liver or kidney cancer. CDR3 region: CASSFRQGNTEAFF. CDR3 sequence (DNA): TGTGCCAGCAGTTTTAGACAGGGGAACACTGAAGCTTTCTTT.